The 21 T cell receptor beta chains presented below share a single source sample, sequenced in a study of blood T cells in healthy people across ages. Alongside a J-beta primer mix, a sample-barcoded 5' primer served in a second PCR lasting about 7 to 12 cycles. TCRdb re-analysed the 5' RACE reads in MiXCR, keeping a single row per CDR3 protein. The sample comprises approximately 1.5 million distinct CDR3 sequences, about 45% of which are singletons, and around 4% rests with the top ten. Sequenced: blood. All receptors derive from a woman between 18 and 29 years old in good health.

The rearrangement joins TRBV29-1 to TRBJ2-3, with 7 bases matching TRBD2. This CDR3 comprises 13 residues. The ends lost 5 bases at V and 2 bases at J; junction bases unmatched: 4. CDR1 SQVTM and CDR2 ANQGSEA come from the germline V gene. CDR3 in DNA: TGCAGCGTTACTAGCGACCTCACAGATACGCAGTATTTT. It translates to CSVTSDLTDTQYF.

The chain links TRBV6-1 to TRBJ1-4; TRBD1 might be the D (5 bases). V shed 6 bases and J shed 3 bases, with 20 bases lying between them. The CDR3 spans 17 residues. Germline-derived CDR1 and CDR2 are MNHNS and SASEGT. Here the CDR3 reads CASSEFPSGAANEKLFF. The CDR3 DNA reads TGTGCCAGCAGCGAATTCCCGTCCGGGGCGGCTAATGAAAAACTGTTTTTT.

The CDR3 here is CATRTFGGQGAPWGYTF. The CDR3 nucleotides read TGTGCCACCAGGACATTCGGAGGACAGGGTGCCCCATGGGGCTACACCTTC. V gene TRBV15 combines with J gene TRBJ1-2; 8 bases map to TRBD1. The germline gives CDR1 LNHNV, CDR2 YYDKDF (reference sequence). The V gene end was trimmed by 6 bases and the J gene end by 8 bases; junction bases not matched to a gene: 20. This CDR3 contains 17 residues. The whole variable domain, filled in from reference TRBV15 and TRBJ1-2, reads DAMVIQNPRYQVTQFGKPVTLSCSQTLNHNVMYWYQQKSSQAPKLLFHYYDKDFNNEADTPDNFQSRRPNTSFCFLDIRSPGLGDTAMYLCATRTFGGQGAPWGYTFGSGTRLTVV.

DNA for the CDR3: TGTGCCAGCAGCTCCAGGAGGAACACTGAAGCTTTCTTT. Translating it yields CASSSRRNTEAFF. The rearrangement joins TRBV7-8 to TRBJ1-1, with D uncertain. The CDR3 loop spans 13 amino acids. The germline CDR1 and CDR2 sequences are SGHVS and FQNEAQ. The V end was cut by 4 bases, the J end by 1 base, with 7 bases between.

This clonotype came up a few times. The J gene is TRBJ2-3, the V gene TRBV7-2; D not resolved. Trimming cost V 5 bases and J 11 bases, with 14 bases left between them. The CDR3 spans 12 residues. Germline V gene sequence: CDR1 SGHTA, CDR2 FQGNSA. CDR3: CASSQASTGQYF. The CDR3 DNA is TGTGCCAGCAGCCAGGCCTCCACCGGGCAGTATTTT.

This clonotype was found a few times. CDR3 residues: CASSSIHTDTQYF. The CDR3 DNA reads as TGTGCCAGCAGCTCTATTCACACAGATACGCAGTATTTT. V gene TRBV11-2 combines with J gene TRBJ2-3, with unresolved D. Germline loops: CDR1 SGHAT, CDR2 FQNNGV. The CDR3 runs 13 residues. V gave up 4 bases and J gave up 2 bases, with 7 bases separating them. Filled out from reference TRBV11-2 and TRBJ2-3, the complete variable domain reads EAGVAQSPRYKIIEKRQSVAFWCNPISGHATLYWYQQILGQGPKLLIQFQNNGVVDDSQLPKDRFSAERLKGVDSTLKIQPAKLEDSAVYLCASSSIHTDTQYFGPGTRLTVL.

The V call is TRBV14, the J call TRBJ2-1; D remains ambiguous. The V gene lost 2 bases and the J gene lost 10 bases, with 9 bases spanning the gap. The CDR3 covers 12 residues. Germline V gene sequence: CDR1 SGHDN, CDR2 FVKESK. The CDR3 region is CASSQPPKEQFF. For the CDR3, the DNA is TGTGCCAGCAGCCAACCGCCCAAAGAGCAGTTCTTC.

This clonotype has just a few counts. The chain has TRBV7-9 and TRBJ2-1; D may be TRBD2 (5 bases). CDR3 length: 14 residues. Germline V gene sequence: CDR1 SEHNR, CDR2 FQNEAQ (reference sequence). Deletions cut 5 bases from V and 6 bases from J, with 14 bases between. CDR3 region: CASSPFGSANEQFF. The DNA for the CDR3 is TGTGCCAGCAGCCCTTTTGGGAGTGCCAATGAGCAGTTCTTC.

This chain links TRBV29-1 with TRBJ2-7; D gene ambiguous. The CDR3 is made up of 12 amino acids. Germline CDR1 reads SQVTM; CDR2 reads ANQGSEA. CDR3 sequence: CTISVGFNEQYF. CDR3 sequence (DNA): TGCACCATCTCGGTGGGTTTCAACGAGCAGTACTTC.

This clonotype was seen a handful of times. V and J are TRBV7-9 and TRBJ2-7, with no clear D. The CDR3 is made up of 13 amino acids. The ends were cut back, 2 bases at V and 2 bases at J, with 7 bases in the middle. CDR1 and CDR2 (germline): SEHNR, FQNEAQ (reference sequence). Here the CDR3 reads CASSLTITYEQYF. The CDR3 DNA is TGTGCCAGCAGCTTAACAATCACCTACGAGCAGTACTTC.

With regard to this clonotype: This sequence may be a read error, since a much larger clone differs from it by one base. The V call is TRBV7-9, the J call TRBJ1-4; D not resolved. V shed 5 bases and J shed 8 bases, with 18 bases lying between them. CDR3 length equals 15 residues. Germline V CDR1 and CDR2: SEHNR, FQNEAQ (reference sequence). The CDR3: CASSASDNSWEKLFF. The CDR3 DNA sequence: TGTGCCAGCAGCGCTTCAGATAACAGCTGGGAAAAACTGTTTTTT.

V usage is TRBV11-2 and J usage is TRBJ1-2; D remains unclear. CDR1 and CDR2 from the germline V gene are SGHAT and FQNNGV. The CDR3 extends over 13 amino acids. The V end was cut by 4 bases, the J end by 0 bases, with 6 bases between. CDR3 nucleotide sequence: TGTGCCAGCAGCTGGTCGACTAACTATGGCTACACCTTC. Protein sequence: CASSWSTNYGYTF.

V usage is TRBV20-1 and J usage is TRBJ2-2, with TRBD1 matching over 7 bases. This CDR3 is 13 amino acids long. Germline V gene sequence: CDR1 DFQATT, CDR2 SNEGSKA (reference sequence). V shed 6 bases, J shed 3 bases, and the junction held 4 bases outside the gene matches. CDR3 protein: CSAIGQDTGELFF. Here the CDR3 DNA reads TGCAGTGCAATTGGACAGGACACCGGGGAGCTGTTTTTT.

The CDR3 is CSAGRDGNEQYF. The CDR3 DNA is TGCAGCGCAGGCCGGGACGGAAATGAGCAGTACTTC. The rearrangement uses TRBV29-1 and TRBJ2-5; D may be TRBD1 or TRBD2 (5 bases each). V shed 7 bases and J shed 11 bases, with 20 bases lying between them. The germline V gene has CDR1 SQVTM and CDR2 ANQGSEA. The CDR3 loop spans 12 amino acids.

This clonotype was seen a single time. The chain links TRBV7-2 to TRBJ1-5, with D perhaps matching TRBD1 (5 bases). Germline V gene data show CDR1 as SGHTA and CDR2 as FQGNSA. The germline V and J ends were trimmed by 5 bases and 3 bases, with 11 bases remaining between them. The CDR3 length is 14 residues. The CDR3 loop reads CASSPDRFNQPQHF. The DNA for the CDR3 is TGTGCCAGCAGCCCCGACAGATTCAATCAGCCCCAGCATTTT. Full variable domain (outside the CDR3, taken from reference TRBV7-2 and TRBJ1-5): GAGVSQSPSNKVTEKGKDVELRCDPISGHTALYWYRQSLGQGLEFLIYFQGNSAPDKSGLPSDRFSAERTGGSVSTLTIQRTQQEDSAVYLCASSPDRFNQPQHFGDGTRLSIL.

The chain combines TRBV9 with TRBJ2-7, with TRBD1 matching 8 bases. This CDR3 has 15 residues. V shed 0 bases and J 5 bases; nucleotides not matched to a gene: 7. The germline CDR1 and CDR2 sequences are SGDLS and YYNGEE. CDR3 sequence: CASSVGDRNVHEQYF. CDR3 DNA: TGTGCCAGCAGCGTAGGGGACAGGAACGTCCACGAGCAGTACTTC.

Of note for this clonotype: Just one base apart from a much larger clone, this may be a read error. V and J are TRBV6-1 and TRBJ2-4, with 10 nucleotides matching TRBD2. TRBJ2-1 matches the DNA end more closely, so the J call is doubtful. The CDR3 totals 17 residues. Germline V gene data show CDR1 as MNHNS and CDR2 as SASEGT. In DNA form, the CDR3 reads TGTGCCAGCAGTGGTTACGGACTAGCGGATTATAAAAACATTCAGTTCTTC. This codes for CASSGYGLADYKNIQFF.

The chain combines TRBV10-3 with TRBJ2-1, with a possible D match to TRBD2 (6 bases). The germline V and J ends were trimmed by 4 bases and 13 bases, with 20 bases remaining between them. Germline CDR1 reads ENHRY; CDR2 reads SYGVKD. The CDR3 totals 14 residues. The CDR3 DNA is TGTGCCATCAGTGGGACTACCGCTCAAGAGACCCAGTTCTTC. It translates to CAISGTTAQETQFF.

This clonotype was counted only a few times. The rearrangement uses TRBV4-2 and TRBJ1-5; TRBD1 is a possible D gene (5 bases). CDR1 and CDR2 (germline): LGHNA, YNFKEQ. V lost 0 bases to trimming and J lost 10 bases, with 10 bases between them. The CDR3 runs to 13 residues. The CDR3 nucleotides read TGTGCCAGCAGCCAAGATGGGGACCTACCCCAGCATTTT. The encoded protein is CASSQDGDLPQHF.

This sequence joins TRBV29-1 and TRBJ2-7; 9 nucleotides align to TRBD2. The J call may be in error: the DNA end matches TRBJ2-5 better. The germline gives CDR1 SQVTM, CDR2 ANQGSEA. This CDR3 contains 13 residues. CDR3 coding DNA: TGCAGCGCCTTCATAGCGGGAGTGGGGACCCAGTACTTC. Translating gives CSAFIAGVGTQYF.

The chain couples TRBV28 to TRBJ1-5; 9 bases are a match to TRBD1. With V trimmed by 4 bases and J by 5 bases, 9 bases remained unmatched. Germline-derived CDR1 and CDR2 are MDHEN and SYDVKM. There are 16 residues in the CDR3. The CDR3 DNA sequence: TGTGCCAGCAGTTCCGGACAGGGGACCGGCTATCAGCCCCAGCATTTT. Amino acid sequence: CASSSGQGTGYQPQHF.